This note documents a single T cell receptor beta chain sequence. The data stem from a study of blood T cell repertoires in COVID-19. Across the whole study: Researchers got acute and convalescent COVID-19 samples from the United States, Italy and Spain. PBMCs, B-cell-depleted T cells, or T cells were the source of the cDNA or gDNA that made up the material.

CDR1 GTSNPN and CDR2 SVGIG come from the germline V gene (reference sequence). Trimming pared 7 bases from V and 6 bases from J, leaving 15 bases between. This CDR3 is built from 13 residues. How the authors handled the data: Researchers report that nucleated cell counts were estimated from reference gene primer amplification. The table came from immunoSEQ multiplex PCR; TCRdb's copy has only in-frame clones and leaves some out. The DNA gave D and trimming, while V, J and clone size come from that table. The table lists 70,000 to 80,000 clones, 86% of them singletons, with around 14% in the top ten. This TCR was recovered from a woman aged 55-69 years with acute or convalescent COVID-19. Material for sequencing was peripheral blood. V gene TRBV30 combines with J gene TRBJ2-2; tentative D call: TRBD1 (6 bases). CDR3 sequence reads: CASPSRGAGELFF. Written as DNA, the CDR3 is TGTGCCTCGCCCTCCAGGGGAGCCGGGGAGCTGTTTTTT.